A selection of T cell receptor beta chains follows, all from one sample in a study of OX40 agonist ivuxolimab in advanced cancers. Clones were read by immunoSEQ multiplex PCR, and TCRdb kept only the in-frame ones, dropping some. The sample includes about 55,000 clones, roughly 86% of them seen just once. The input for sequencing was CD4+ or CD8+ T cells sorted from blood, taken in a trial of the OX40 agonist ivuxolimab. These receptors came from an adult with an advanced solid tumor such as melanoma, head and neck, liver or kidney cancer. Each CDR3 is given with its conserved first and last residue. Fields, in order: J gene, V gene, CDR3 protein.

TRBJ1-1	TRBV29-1	CSVGVNTEAFF
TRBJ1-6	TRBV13	CASSLGDRGRSSPLHF
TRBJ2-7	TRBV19	CASSISSYEQYF
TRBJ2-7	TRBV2	CASGMGRGPYEQYF
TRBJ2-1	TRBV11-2	CASSVRRDFPYNEQFF
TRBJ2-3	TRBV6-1	CASSDLPGQGDTQYF
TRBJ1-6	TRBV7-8	CASSLVATGGYSPLHF
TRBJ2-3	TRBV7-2	CASSLGWDSRTDTQYF
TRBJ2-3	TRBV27	CASSSSPTDTQYF
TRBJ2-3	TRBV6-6	CASRSQWGDTDTQYF
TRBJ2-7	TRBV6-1	CASSAPGFYEQYF
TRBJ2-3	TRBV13	CASSLGHQTQYF
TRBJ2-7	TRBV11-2	CASSLIIGDGIYEQYF
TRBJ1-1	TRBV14	CASSQGGALGTEAFF
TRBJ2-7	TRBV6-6	CASRPDRGSPYEQYF
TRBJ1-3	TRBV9	CASRGQEGNTIYF
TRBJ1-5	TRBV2	CASSDESNQPQHF
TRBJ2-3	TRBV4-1	CASSQDANRGPSTDTQYF
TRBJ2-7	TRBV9	CASSVVGGYEQYF
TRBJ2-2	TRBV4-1	CASSLSSGPGELFF
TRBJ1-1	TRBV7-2	CASSLVLQAAYNTEAFF
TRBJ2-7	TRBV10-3	CAGGTTYEQYF
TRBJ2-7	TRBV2	CASEAPGSYEQYF
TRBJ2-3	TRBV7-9	CASSLALGDTQYF
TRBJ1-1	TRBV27	CASRRGWGTEAFF
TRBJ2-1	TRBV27	CASSLVLPGQGWGEFF
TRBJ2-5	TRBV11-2	CASSFVETQYF
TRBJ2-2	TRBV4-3	CASSLRGTGATGELFF
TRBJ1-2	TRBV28	CASSSPGQTFYGYTF
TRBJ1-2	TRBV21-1	CASSIWTANYGYTF
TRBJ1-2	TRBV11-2	CASSFAGPNYGYTF
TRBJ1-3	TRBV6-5	CASKSIRGNTIYF
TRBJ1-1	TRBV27	CASSLGTGTEAFF
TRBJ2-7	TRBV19	CASSIGASGSYEQYF
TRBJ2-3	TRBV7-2	CASSLAWGPQTDTQYF
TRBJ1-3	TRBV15	CATSRVAGFSGNTIYF
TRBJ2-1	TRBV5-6	CASSPGDNEQFF
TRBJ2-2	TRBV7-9	CASSLVSGYTGELFF
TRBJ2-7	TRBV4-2	CASSPPPTGEPHEQYF
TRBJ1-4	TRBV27	CASSFVASGEKLFF
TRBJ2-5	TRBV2	CASAPTGGRGETQYF
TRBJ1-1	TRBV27	CASSPDRTEAFF
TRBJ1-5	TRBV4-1	CASSPAGYQPQHF
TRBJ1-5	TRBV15	CATSKIRAARQPQHF
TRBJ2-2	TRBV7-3	CASSLWGGEAGELFF
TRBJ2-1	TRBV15	CATQPLAGYNEQFF
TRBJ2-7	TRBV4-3	CASSQETGGYEQYF
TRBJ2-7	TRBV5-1	CASRWGDSYEQYF